Described below is a single T cell receptor beta chain sequence and its context. The antigen is not known. Treatment given: roughly ten-day PBMC culture with coronavirus spike peptide pools or control peptides (ViraFEST assay). The data belong to a study of vaccination and CD4 T cells after COVID-19. Study-level points and caveats: Of the reactive clones in convalescent patients, a median approximately 89% showed up only post-vaccination.

Trimming took off 6 bases at V and 0 bases at J, with 9 bases between the two ends. The CDR3 is 14 residues long. Germline V gives CDR1 SNHLY, CDR2 FYNNEI. The Oncomine TCR Beta short-read assay was applied to DNA of cultured CD4+ T cells. Using its own MiXCR run on the PCR reads, TCRdb lists one record per CDR3 protein. Altogether roughly 14,000 distinct CDR3 sequences are present, roughly 36% being singletons, with the ten largest covering roughly a third. The chain combines TRBV2 with TRBJ2-4; D gene uncertain. This TCR came from a human donor with COVID-19. The sample was cultured CD4+ T cells from blood. Here the CDR3 DNA reads TGTGCCAGCAGGAGTTCAGGAGCCAAAAACATTCAGTACTTC. Translation: CASRSSGAKNIQYF.